The 17 T cell receptor beta chains below all came from one sample that was sequenced in a study of siplizumab effects on memory and regulatory T cells. Clones were sequenced by immunoSEQ multiplex PCR, and TCRdb holds only the in-frame ones, with some missing. This table holds 85,000 to 120,000 clones, about 94% found once. Sequencing used CD4+ T cells sorted from blood. These receptors were collected from a human donor in good health.

The rearrangement joins TRBV6-5 to TRBJ2-7; possible D gene TRBD1, 6 bases. V dropped 5 bases and J dropped 3 bases, with 11 bases sitting between them. Germline values: CDR1 MNHEY, CDR2 SVGAGI. This CDR3 is 13 amino acids long. CDR3 region: CASSLRGSYEQYF. For the CDR3, the DNA is TGTGCCAGCAGTCTCAGGGGAAGCTACGAGCAGTACTTC.

The chain links TRBV2 to TRBJ2-3, with D uncertain. CDR1 and CDR2 from the germline V gene are SNHLY and FYNNEI. This CDR3 region has 12 residues. The germline V and J ends were trimmed by 6 bases and 2 bases, with 6 bases remaining between them. The CDR3 region is CASSRHTDTQYF. The DNA for the CDR3 is TGTGCCAGCAGCCGCCACACAGATACGCAGTATTTT.

This clone was seen only once. The rearrangement uses TRBV5-1 and TRBJ2-7, with 9 bases that match TRBD2. J was trimmed by 5 bases and V by 5 bases; bases with no gene match: 5. The germline gives CDR1 SGHRS, CDR2 YFSETQ. This CDR3 has 13 residues. The CDR3 DNA reads as TGCGCCAGCAGATCGGAGCGGGGGGACGAGCAGTACTTC. It yields the protein CASRSERGDEQYF.

The CDR3 nucleotides read TGTGCCAGCAGTACCACAGGGCGAGAACAGCCCCAGCATTTT. Protein sequence: CASSTTGREQPQHF. This sequence joins TRBV5-6 and TRBJ1-5; TRBD1 is a possible D gene (6 bases). The CDR3 is 14 residues long. Per the germline V gene, CDR1 is SGHDT and CDR2 is YYEEEE. The ends were cut back, 5 bases at V and 7 bases at J, with 16 bases in the middle.

This clone appeared once. V and J are TRBV19 and TRBJ1-4; D is unresolved. This CDR3 region has 15 residues. Trimming left V 1 base short and J 8 bases short, with 14 bases between. Germline loops: CDR1 LNHDA, CDR2 SQIVND (reference sequence). The DNA for the CDR3 is TGTGCCAGTAGTATAGTAAGGGCATCGGACGAAAAACTGTTTTTT. Its translation is CASSIVRASDEKLFF. Full variable domain (outside the CDR3, taken from reference TRBV19 and TRBJ1-4): DGGITQSPKYLFRKEGQNVTLSCEQNLNHDAMYWYRQDPGQGLRLIYYSQIVNDFQKGDIAEGYSVSREKKESFPLTVTSAQKNPTAFYLCASSIVRASDEKLFFGSGTQLSVL.

The V call is TRBV30, the J call TRBJ2-7; D may be TRBD2 (5 bases). Germline loops: CDR1 GTSNPN, CDR2 SVGIG (reference sequence). Trimming stripped 0 bases from V and 0 bases from J, with 9 bases between. This CDR3 is built from 14 residues. CDR3 nucleotide sequence: TGTGCCTGGAGTGTTGGCGGGCACTCCTACGAGCAGTACTTC. This translates into CAWSVGGHSYEQYF.

V is TRBV28 and J is TRBJ1-5; TRBD1 might be the D (5 bases). The CDR3 extends over 18 amino acids. CDR1 is MDHEN and CDR2 is SYDVKM in the germline V gene. V shed 3 bases and J shed 0 bases, with 18 bases lying between them. The CDR3 loop is CASSLGTTLGYSNQPQHF. CDR3 in DNA: TGTGCCAGCAGTTTGGGGACCACACTGGGCTATAGCAATCAGCCCCAGCATTTT.

J is TRBJ2-1 and V is TRBV9; 12 bases match TRBD2. CDR1 is SGDLS and CDR2 is YYNGEE in the germline V gene. V trimming: 4 bases; J trimming: 8 bases; junction bases outside the gene matches: 10. The CDR3 has 16 residues. The DNA for the CDR3 is TGTGCCAGCAGCCCACGGGCTAGCGGGAGGGCCCATGAGCAGTTCTTC. Its translation is CASSPRASGRAHEQFF.

The chain employs TRBV25-1 and TRBJ2-3, with 11 bases lining up with TRBD2. Germline CDR1 and CDR2: MGHDK and SYGVNS. This CDR3 is built from 16 residues. V trimming: 7 bases; J trimming: 6 bases; junction bases outside the gene matches: 12. This CDR3 reads CASNELTSGNSDTQYF. CDR3 coding DNA: TGTGCCAGCAATGAGCTGACTAGCGGGAATTCTGATACGCAGTATTTT. The whole variable domain, remainder taken from reference TRBV25-1 and TRBJ2-3, is EADIYQTPRYLVIGTGKKITLECSQTMGHDKMYWYQQDPGMELHLIHYSYGVNSTEKGDLSSESTVSRIRTEHFPLTLESARPSHTSQYLCASNELTSGNSDTQYFGPGTRLTVL.

Only one count was recorded for this clone. The chain combines TRBV7-9 with TRBJ2-5, with 12 bases fitting TRBD2. The length of the CDR3 is 16 residues. Germline values: CDR1 SEHNR, CDR2 FQNEAQ (reference sequence). V trimming: 4 bases; J trimming: 5 bases; junction bases outside the gene matches: 8. CDR3 residues: CASSSSRLAGDETQYF. CDR3 in DNA: TGTGCCAGCAGCTCATCCAGACTAGCGGGAGATGAGACCCAGTACTTC.

The chain couples TRBV14 to TRBJ2-1; D may be TRBD1 or TRBD2 (5 bases each). Germline CDR1 is SGHDN and CDR2 is FVKESK. The CDR3 is 18 residues long. Between the trimmed V and J ends, which lost 4 bases and 0 bases, there was a span of 19 bases. CDR3 nucleotides: TGTGCCAGCAGCCTCTACCCATGGGGGTTAAGCTCCTACAATGAGCAGTTCTTC. Residues: CASSLYPWGLSSYNEQFF.

The genes are TRBV6-5 and TRBJ2-7, with 7 bases matching TRBD1. The CDR3 runs 14 residues. Germline V gives CDR1 MNHEY, CDR2 SVGAGI. The J segment lost 0 bases and the V segment lost 6 bases, leaving 5 bases of the junction unmatched. CDR3 in amino acids: CASSKQGNSYEQYF. The CDR3 DNA is TGTGCCAGCAGCAAACAGGGGAACTCCTACGAGCAGTACTTC.

The V call is TRBV18, the J call TRBJ2-4; no definite D call. This CDR3 has 16 amino acids. Trimming cost V 2 bases and J 0 bases, with 11 bases left between them. The germline CDR1 and CDR2 sequences are KGHSH and LQKENI. CDR3 loop: CASSPRLTLAKNIQYF. CDR3 in DNA: TGTGCCAGCTCACCAAGGCTGACCCTAGCCAAAAACATTCAGTACTTC.

The chain combines TRBV11-2 with TRBJ2-5; D is undetermined. Germline CDR1 reads SGHAT; CDR2 reads FQNNGV. This CDR3 has 11 amino acids. V lost 6 bases and J lost 7, with 9 bases in between. The CDR3 nucleotides are TGTGCCAGCAGTCCCGAAGGGACCCAGTACTTC. Its translation: CASSPEGTQYF.

The V call is TRBV11-3, the J call TRBJ2-4; D is tentatively TRBD1 or TRBD2 (5 bases each). Trimming pared 5 bases from V and 1 base from J, leaving 12 bases between. This CDR3 spans 15 amino acids. The germline V gene has CDR1 SGHNT and CDR2 YENEEA. CDR3 residues: CASSEGLGAKNIQYF. The CDR3 bases are TGTGCCAGCAGCGAGGGGCTTGGGGCCAAAAACATTCAGTACTTC.

The rearrangement uses TRBV28 and TRBJ2-2; D gene unclear. The CDR3 runs 16 residues. Per germline, CDR1 MDHEN and CDR2 SYDVKM. The V gene lost 3 bases and the J gene lost 2 bases, with 13 bases spanning the gap. The CDR3 loop is CASSLARNLNTGELFF. The CDR3 bases are TGTGCCAGCAGTTTGGCCAGAAACCTAAACACCGGGGAGCTGTTTTTT.

This clone was seen a few times. Other DNA sequences in the sample encode the same CDR3. The J gene is TRBJ2-1, the V gene TRBV28; tentative D call: TRBD1 (6 bases). Per germline, CDR1 MDHEN and CDR2 SYDVKM. This CDR3 comprises 14 residues. The V end lost 5 bases, the J end lost 0 bases, and 8 bases lay between the germline ends. The CDR3 is CASSMDSSYNEQFF. CDR3 nucleotides: TGTGCCAGCAGTATGGACAGCTCCTACAATGAGCAGTTCTTC.